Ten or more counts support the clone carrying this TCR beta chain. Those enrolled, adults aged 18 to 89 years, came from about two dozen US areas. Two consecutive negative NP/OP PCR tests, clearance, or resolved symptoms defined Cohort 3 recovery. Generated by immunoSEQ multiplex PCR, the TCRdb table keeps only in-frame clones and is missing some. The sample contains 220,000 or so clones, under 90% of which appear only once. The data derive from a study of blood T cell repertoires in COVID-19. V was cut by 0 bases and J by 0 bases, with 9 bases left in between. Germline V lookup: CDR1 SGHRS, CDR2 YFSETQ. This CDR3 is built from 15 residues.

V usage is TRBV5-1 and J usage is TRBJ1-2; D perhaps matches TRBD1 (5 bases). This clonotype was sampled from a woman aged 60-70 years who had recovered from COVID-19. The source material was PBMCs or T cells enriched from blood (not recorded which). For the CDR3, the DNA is TGCGCCAGCAGCTTGGGACAGCCAACTAACTATGGCTACACCTTC. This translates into CASSLGQPTNYGYTF.